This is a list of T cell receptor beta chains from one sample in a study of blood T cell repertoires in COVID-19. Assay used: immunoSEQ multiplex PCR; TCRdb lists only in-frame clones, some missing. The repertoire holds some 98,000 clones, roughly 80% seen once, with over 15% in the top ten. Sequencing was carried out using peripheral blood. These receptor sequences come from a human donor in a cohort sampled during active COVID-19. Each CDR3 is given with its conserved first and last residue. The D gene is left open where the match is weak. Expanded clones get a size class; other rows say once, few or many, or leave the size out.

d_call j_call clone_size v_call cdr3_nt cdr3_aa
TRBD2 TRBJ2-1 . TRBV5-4 TGTGCCAGCAGCCTCACTAGCGGGAGCGGATATTCGTACAATGAGCAGTTCTTC CASSLTSGSGYSYNEQFF
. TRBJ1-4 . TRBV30 TGTGCCTGGAGTGGAGACCTTGCCCGGGTTGTTAATGAAAAACTGTTTTTT CAWSGDLARVVNEKLFF
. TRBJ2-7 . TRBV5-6 TGTGCCAGCAGCTGGGGGACAAAATACGAGCAGTACTTC CASSWGTKYEQYF
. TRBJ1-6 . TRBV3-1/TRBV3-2 TGTGCCAGCAGCCTATGGACGGGGAGTAATTCACCCCTCCACTTT CASSLWTGSNSPLHF
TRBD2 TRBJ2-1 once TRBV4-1 TGCGCCAGCAGGCAAAGAAGCGGGGAAGAACTGTTCTTC CASRQRSGEELFF
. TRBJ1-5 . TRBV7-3 TGTGCCAGCAGCCCTCAGGGTAGCAATCAGCCCCAGCATTTT CASSPQGSNQPQHF
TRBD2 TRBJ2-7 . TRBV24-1 TGTGCCACCAGTGATGCGCCGGGACGGAGACTAGCGGGATCCTACGAGCAGTACTTC CATSDAPGRRLAGSYEQYF
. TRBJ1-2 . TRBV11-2 TGTGCCAGCAGCCCCCGACACCAAGCGGAAGGCTACACCTTC CASSPRHQAEGYTF
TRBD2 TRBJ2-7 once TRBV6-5 TGTGCCAGCAGTTACGGCGGACTAGCGGGATACTACGAGCAGTACTTC CASSYGGLAGYYEQYF
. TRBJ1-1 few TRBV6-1 TGTGCCAGCAGTGAGGCAAGGAACACTGAAGCTTTCTTT CASSEARNTEAFF
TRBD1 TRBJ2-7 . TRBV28 TGTGCCAGCAGTAACCCGGGACAGAGGACCTACGAGCAGTACTTC CASSNPGQRTYEQYF
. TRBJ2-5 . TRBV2 TGTGCCAGCACTTTTAAGCGGCAAGAGACCCAGTACTTC CASTFKRQETQYF
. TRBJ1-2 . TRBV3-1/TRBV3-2 TGTGCCAGCAGCCAAGCTCGGGGCTACACCTTC CASSQARGYTF